The 25 T cell receptor beta chains listed next were all sequenced from one sample in a study of CD8 T cells in Susac syndrome. Random hexamers primed reverse transcription of about 0.5 to 1 ug RNA. TCRdb passed the immunoSEQ multiplex PCR reads through MiXCR, listing each CDR3 protein once. There are 120,000 or so distinct CDR3 sequences in the sample; roughly 94% occur only once, and more than 0.09% lies in the top ten. Sample: CD4+ T cells from PBMCs. The receptors stem from a human donor in good health.

This chain connects TRBV10-3 to TRBJ2-5; perhaps TRBD1 as D (6 bases). CDR1 is ENHRY, CDR2 SYGVKD, per germline. There are 15 residues in the CDR3. V lost 3 bases and J lost 2, with 13 bases in between. CDR3 loop: CAISDTGGQQETQYF. The CDR3 DNA follows: TGTGCCATCAGTGATACGGGCGGACAGCAAGAGACCCAGTACTTC.

Comment on this clonotype: A junction end diverges from the germline sequence, so it may reflect a read error. The rearrangement links TRBV6-1 to TRBJ1-1, with TRBD1 as a possible D gene (5 bases). This CDR3 spans 10 amino acids. Germline CDR1 and CDR2: MNHNS and SASEGT. The CDR3 nucleotides read TGTGCCAGCAGTGAAGTGGGACCGAATTTT. Amino acid sequence: CASSEVGPNF.

This sequence joins TRBV6-5 and TRBJ2-7; 11 bases map to TRBD2. The length of the CDR3 is 15 residues. V lost 2 bases and J lost 5; bases outside the gene matches: 5. Germline V gene lookup returns CDR1 MNHEY and CDR2 SVGAGI. In nucleotides, the CDR3 is TGTGCCAGCAGTTACAGACTAGCGGGACTCGACGAGCAGTACTTC. As protein: CASSYRLAGLDEQYF.

This sequence joins TRBV7-2 and TRBJ2-5; D is undetermined. V lost 6 bases, J lost 1 base, and 12 bases lay in between. The V gene's germline CDR1 is SGHTA and CDR2 FQGNSA. The CDR3 extends over 14 amino acids. CDR3 DNA sequence: TGTGCCAGCAGTCTAAGGTCCTCCCAAGAGACCCAGTACTTC. Its translation: CASSLRSSQETQYF.

This chain joins TRBV3-1 and TRBJ2-1; TRBD2 agrees at 11 bases. The CDR3 is 15 amino acids. J was trimmed by 6 bases and V by 4 bases; bases with no gene match: 5. Germline V lookup: CDR1 LGHDT, CDR2 YNNKEL (reference sequence). CDR3 residues: CASSPQGLAGNEQFF. In nucleotides, the CDR3 is TGTGCCAGCAGCCCCCAAGGACTAGCGGGCAATGAGCAGTTCTTC.

This clonotype was observed a single time. At one end, the junction sequence differs from germline, possibly due to a read error. The chain recombines TRBV19 with TRBJ2-3, with 7 bases identical to TRBD1. CDR1 is LNHDA, CDR2 SQIVND, per germline (reference sequence). The CDR3 consists of 14 residues. This chain's CDR3 is CASRIGGAADTQYF. Written as DNA, the CDR3 is TGTGCCAGTCGTATAGGGGGCGCGGCCGATACGCAGTATTTT. Full variable domain (outside the CDR3, taken from reference TRBV19 and TRBJ2-3): DGGITQSPKYLFRKEGQNVTLSCEQNLNHDAMYWYRQDPGQGLRLIYYSQIVNDFQKGDIAEGYSVSREKKESFPLTVTSAQKNPTAFYLCASRIGGAADTQYFGPGTRLTVL.

This clonotype was observed a single time. The V call is TRBV7-2, the J call TRBJ1-3; unclear D gene. Germline CDR1 SGHTA, CDR2 FQGNSA. The CDR3 has 15 residues. The germline V and J ends were trimmed by 2 bases and 2 bases, with 10 bases remaining between them. The CDR3 loop is CASSLLVNTGNTIYF. Here the CDR3 DNA reads TGTGCCAGCAGCTTATTGGTCAACACTGGAAACACCATATATTTT.

The gene calls are TRBV7-8 and TRBJ2-3, with a weak D call TRBD2 (5 bases). CDR1 and CDR2 (germline): SGHVS, FQNEAQ. The length of the CDR3 is 15 residues. V lost 3 bases and J lost 1, with 11 bases in between. The CDR3 loop reads CASSFREHGTDTQYF. The CDR3 region has the DNA TGTGCCAGCAGCTTTCGGGAACACGGCACAGATACGCAGTATTTT.

This sequence joins TRBV7-9 and TRBJ2-7; 9 bases align to TRBD2. This CDR3 contains 17 residues. J gave up 2 bases and V 2 bases, and 10 bases lay outside the gene matches. The V gene's germline CDR1 is SEHNR and CDR2 FQNEAQ (reference sequence). The CDR3 coding sequence is TGTGCCAGCAGCTTATCCAGCGGGAGGATCCGACCCTACGAGCAGTACTTC. This encodes CASSLSSGRIRPYEQYF.

In DNA, the CDR3 is TGTGCCAGCAGTGATGGGTGGGGGGAGAGAACTTTCTTT. Amino acid sequence: CASSDGWGERTFF. The rearrangement uses TRBV2 and TRBJ1-1; perhaps TRBD1 as D (5 bases). Germline CDR1 reads SNHLY; CDR2 reads FYNNEI. With 3 bases removed from V and 12 bases from J, the gap between germline ends came to 17 bases. The CDR3 sequence is 13 residues long. Filled out from reference TRBV2 and TRBJ1-1, the complete variable domain reads EPEVTQTPSHQVTQMGQEVILRCVPISNHLYFYWYRQILGQKVEFLVSFYNNEISEKSEIFDDQFSVERPDGSNFTLKIRSTKLEDSAMYFCASSDGWGERTFFGQGTRLTVV.

V usage is TRBV6-2 or TRBV6-3 and J usage is TRBJ1-5; TRBD1 is a possible D gene (5 bases). Germline values: CDR1 MNHEY, CDR2 SVGEGT. The CDR3 covers 14 residues. V was trimmed by 6 bases and J by 0 bases, leaving 9 bases between them. The CDR3 sequence is CASRQDLSNQPQHF. The CDR3 bases are TGTGCCAGCAGACAGGACCTTAGCAATCAGCCCCAGCATTTT.

The CDR3 loop reads CAISESSAGLYGYTF. For the CDR3, the DNA is TGTGCCATCAGTGAGTCGTCGGCGGGCCTCTATGGCTACACCTTC. This chain uses TRBV10-3 with TRBJ1-2; D not certain. The CDR3 is made up of 15 amino acids. Germline CDR1 and CDR2: ENHRY and SYGVKD. V lost 0 bases to trimming and J lost 4 bases, with 12 bases between them.

The rearrangement joins TRBV30 to TRBJ2-5; weak D call: TRBD2 (6 bases). Germline assignment: CDR1 GTSNPN and CDR2 SVGIG (reference sequence). The CDR3 sequence is 14 residues long. V lost 3 bases and J 4 bases, leaving 15 bases between the germline ends. Here the CDR3 DNA reads TGTGCCTGGAGCCTTAAGGGACTTCTAGAGACCCAGTACTTC. Its protein is CAWSLKGLLETQYF.

As for this clonotype: The final CDR3 position lacks the conserved phenylalanine or tryptophan, pointing to a likely read error. The chain carries TRBV28 and TRBJ2-3, with D possibly being TRBD1 or TRBD2 (7 bases each). CDR1 MDHEN and CDR2 SYDVKM come from the germline V gene. Trimming left V 7 bases short and J 0 bases short, with 14 bases between. The CDR3 is 15 residues long. In nucleotides, the CDR3 is TGTGCCAGCAAGGGGGCGGGAGCCAGCACAGATACGCAGTATCTT. This translates into CASKGAGASTDTQYL.

As regards this clonotype: A junction boundary mismatches the germline segment, possibly from a read error. V usage is TRBV29-1 and J usage is TRBJ1-2; tentative D call: TRBD1 (5 bases). The CDR3 consists of 11 residues. Germline V lookup: CDR1 SQVTM, CDR2 ANQGSEA. The CDR3 sequence: CSVAQGGREAF. DNA of the CDR3: TGCAGCGTTGCCCAAGGTGGCAGGGAGGCCTTC. Complete variable domain (other parts from reference TRBV29-1 and TRBJ1-2): SAVISQKPSRDICQRGTSLTIQCQVDSQVTMMFWYRQQPGQSLTLIATANQGSEATYESGFVIDKFPISRPNLTFSTLTVSNMSPEDSSIYLCSVAQGGREAFGSGTRLTVV.

The gene calls are TRBV7-9 and TRBJ2-1, with 8 bases aligning to TRBD2. From germline, CDR1 is SEHNR and CDR2 FQNEAQ (reference sequence). The CDR3 contains 14 residues. J was trimmed by 10 bases and V by 2 bases; bases with no gene match: 7. The CDR3 region is CASSLSGGAGEQFF. In DNA, the CDR3 is TGTGCCAGCAGCTTATCCGGGGGGGCAGGAGAGCAGTTCTTC.

The J gene is TRBJ2-1, the V gene TRBV7-3; a weak D match, TRBD1 (5 bases). V lost 5 bases and J 1 base, leaving 9 bases between the germline ends. The CDR3 covers 14 residues. Germline CDR1 reads SGHTA; CDR2 reads FQGTGA. DNA for the CDR3: TGTGCCAGCAGCATTAAGGGGTCCTACAATGAGCAGTTCTTC. Translated, it gives CASSIKGSYNEQFF. Full variable domain (outside the CDR3, taken from reference TRBV7-3 and TRBJ2-1): GAGVSQTPSNKVTEKGKYVELRCDPISGHTALYWYRQSLGQGPEFLIYFQGTGAADDSGLPNDRFFAVRPEGSVSTLKIQRTERGDSAVYLCASSIKGSYNEQFFGPGTRLTVL.

The CDR3 loop is CASSHYLETQYF. CDR3 coding DNA: TGTGCCAGCAGCCATTACTTAGAGACCCAGTACTTC. The chain has TRBV3-1 and TRBJ2-5; D is unresolved. CDR3 size: 12 residues. Trimming took 3 bases from V and 4 from J, leaving 6 bases between them. The germline CDR1 and CDR2 sequences are LGHDT and YNNKEL (reference sequence).

The chain uses TRBV7-9 and TRBJ2-1; D unresolved. Per the germline V gene, CDR1 is SEHNR and CDR2 is FQNEAQ (reference sequence). The CDR3 extends over 14 amino acids. The V and J ends lost 2 bases and 5 bases respectively, with 10 bases between them. CDR3: CASSLLGGDNEQFF. The CDR3 DNA is TGTGCCAGCAGCTTACTGGGTGGAGACAATGAGCAGTTCTTC.

J is TRBJ2-5 and V is TRBV25-1; perhaps TRBD2 as D (5 bases). V lost 2 bases and J 1 base, leaving 8 bases between the germline ends. The CDR3 is made up of 14 amino acids. The germline gives CDR1 MGHDK, CDR2 SYGVNS. The CDR3 DNA sequence: TGTGCCAGCAGTGAACCGGGATTCCAAGAGACCCAGTACTTC. It encodes CASSEPGFQETQYF.

The V call is TRBV5-1, the J call TRBJ2-6, with D perhaps matching TRBD2 (6 bases). The CDR3 is made up of 16 amino acids. Trimming shortened V by 4 bases and J by 0 bases, and 11 bases separated the two germline ends. Germline V gives CDR1 SGHRS, CDR2 YFSETQ. The CDR3 DNA follows: TGCGCCAGCAGCCCGGGGGACTTCTCTGGGGCCAACGTCCTGACTTTC. As protein: CASSPGDFSGANVLTF.

The CDR3 DNA is TGTGCCAGCAGTCACGCACGGGCAACGAACACCGGGGAGCTGTTTTTT. Protein sequence: CASSHARATNTGELFF. The rearrangement uses TRBV28 and TRBJ2-2; D ambiguous. Germline V gene data show CDR1 as MDHEN and CDR2 as SYDVKM. Trimming took 5 bases from V and 0 from J, leaving 13 bases between them. The CDR3 has 16 amino acids.

The chain links TRBV5-4 to TRBJ2-3, with 10 bases matching TRBD2. CDR3 length: 14 amino acids. Losses at the gene ends were 5 bases for V and 0 bases for J; bases not matched to a gene: 0. Germline CDR1 and CDR2: SGHNT and YYREEE (reference sequence). The CDR3 sequence: CASRTSGSTDTQYF. As DNA, the CDR3 is TGTGCCAGCAGGACTAGCGGGAGCACAGATACGCAGTATTTT.

The chain employs TRBV20-1 and TRBJ1-5, with 11 bases lining up with TRBD1. Germline CDR1 is DFQATT and CDR2 is SNEGSKA (reference sequence). The CDR3 has 16 amino acids. Losses at the gene ends were 8 bases for V and 5 bases for J; bases not matched to a gene: 14. CDR3 DNA: TGCAGTATCCGGACAGGGGGCGTAGTGGCCCATCAGCCCCAGCATTTT. This gives the protein CSIRTGGVVAHQPQHF.

The V and J genes are TRBV20-1 and TRBJ2-3, with 8 positions matching TRBD2. With 6 bases clipped from V and 4 bases from J, the junction kept 9 bases outside the gene matches. The CDR3 is 14 residues long. Per germline, CDR1 DFQATT and CDR2 SNEGSKA (reference sequence). The CDR3 DNA follows: TGCAGTGCCCACACTAGCGGCCGTGCAGATACGCAGTATTTT. Amino acid sequence: CSAHTSGRADTQYF.